These T cell receptor beta chains were read from a single sample in a study of blood T cell repertoires in COVID-19. Method: immunoSEQ multiplex PCR; TCRdb's copy keeps in-frame clones and lacks some. The table shows under 250,000 clones, with approximately 90% occurring only once. Sequences were obtained from PBMCs or T cells enriched from blood (not recorded which). Source of these receptors: a woman in her 30s with acute COVID-19. Both conserved end residues are part of each CDR3. D genes are given only for firm matches. The size field is filled for only some rows; it gives once, few, many or a size class.

D	J	V	size	CDR3	DNA
TRBD2	TRBJ2-1	TRBV5-1	.	CASSSVPLAGGYNEQFF	TGCGCCAGCAGCTCGGTGCCCCTAGCGGGGGGATACAATGAGCAGTTCTTC
.	TRBJ1-4	TRBV12-5	few	CASMVSGDEKLFF	TGTGCTAGTATGGTCTCTGGAGATGAAAAACTGTTTTTT
.	TRBJ2-2	TRBV9	.	CASSIENSGELFF	TGTGCCAGCAGCATAGAAAACAGCGGGGAGCTGTTTTTT
TRBD1	TRBJ1-5	TRBV5-6	.	CASSRRTGGNQPQHF	TGTGCCAGCAGTCGAAGAACAGGGGGCAATCAGCCCCAGCATTTT
TRBD1	TRBJ2-2	TRBV3-1/TRBV3-2	.	CASSQGLDRVTGELFF	TGTGCCAGCAGCCAAGGCTTAGACAGGGTCACCGGGGAGCTGTTTTTT
.	TRBJ1-5	TRBV6-1	.	CASSEPGWQPQHF	TGTGCCAGCAGTGAACCTGGCTGGCAGCCCCAGCATTTT
TRBD1	TRBJ1-1	TRBV5-6	.	CASTNTGTGGMLYTEAFF	TGTGCCAGCACCAACACCGGGACAGGGGGAATGTTGTACACTGAAGCTTTCTTT
TRBD1	TRBJ1-1	TRBV10-3	.	CAIRGDRGAAEAFF	TGTGCCATCAGGGGGGACAGGGGTGCGGCTGAAGCTTTCTTT
.	TRBJ1-1	TRBV7-9	.	CASRATVGTEAFF	TGTGCCAGCAGAGCGACAGTAGGAACTGAAGCTTTCTTT
TRBD1	TRBJ1-6	TRBV4-1	.	CASSQERPTGDSPLHF	TGCGCCAGCAGCCAAGAGCGCCCGACAGGGGATTCACCCCTCCACTTT
.	TRBJ2-3	TRBV9	.	CASSIGGTDTQYF	TGTGCCAGCAGCATCGGGGGCACAGATACGCAGTATTTT
TRBD1	TRBJ2-7	TRBV19	.	CASSIGTGPYEQYF	TGTGCCAGTAGTATCGGGACAGGCCCCTACGAGCAGTACTTC
.	TRBJ1-6	TRBV7-9	.	CASSADSGRANSPLHF	TGTGCCAGCAGCGCCGACTCAGGCAGGGCCAATTCACCCCTCCACTTT
.	TRBJ2-7	TRBV20-1	.	CSASPSGHRYYEQYF	TGCAGTGCTAGTCCCTCGGGACACAGATACTACGAGCAGTACTTC
.	TRBJ2-3	TRBV4-3	.	CASSQGTRGGDTQYF	TGCGCCAGCAGCCAAGGAACACGGGGAGGAGATACGCAGTATTTT
TRBD2	TRBJ2-3	TRBV18	.	CASSPGGGGAKDTQYF	TGTGCCAGCTCACCTGGGGGCGGGGGGGCCAAAGATACGCAGTATTTT
.	TRBJ1-1	TRBV12-3/TRBV12-4	.	CVSSATLNTEAFF	TGTGTCAGCAGTGCCACATTGAACACTGAAGCTTTCTTT